The entry below gives a single T cell receptor beta chain sequence along with its context. The record originates from a study of cytomegalovirus exposure and HLA in healthy donors. CDR3 length: 14 residues. V was shortened by 5 bases and J by 10 bases, with 18 bases between the two germline ends. Germline values: CDR1 SGHVS, CDR2 FNYEAQ. PCR employed 60 Vbeta and 13 Jbeta primers. The data were produced by immunoSEQ multiplex PCR, yet TCRdb's version contains in-frame clones alone and is incomplete. The listing contains 150,000 to 200,000 clones. This chain uses TRBV7-6 with TRBJ2-1; TRBD2 is a possible D gene (6 bases). The sequenced sample consisted of PBMCs. The receptor's source is a man aged 25-40 years in good health and CMV-seronegative. CDR3 loop: CASSPGTQLREQFF. In DNA, the CDR3 is TGTGCCAGCAGCCCCGGGACTCAGTTGAGGGAGCAGTTCTTC.